This TCR beta chain was documented in a study of OX40 agonist ivuxolimab in advanced cancers. Looking at the study overall: With ivuxolimab, an agonistic anti-OX40 (CD134) antibody, patients were treated. Roughly two fifths of patients had received prior checkpoint inhibitor therapy.

Prior autoimmune disease or systemic immunosuppression barred patients. Blood sampling was done at baseline, cycle 4 day 1, and cycle 7 day 1. TCRdb keeps only in-frame clones here, not all; method: immunoSEQ multiplex PCR. The repertoire consists of tens of thousands of clones, with around 80% occurring once and the leading ten covering roughly a quarter. V was clipped by 0 bases and J by 5 bases, with 13 bases between them. CDR1 is SGDLS, CDR2 YYNGEE, per germline. The CDR3 length is 15 residues. The clonotype comes from an adult with an advanced solid tumor such as melanoma, head and neck, liver or kidney cancer. This specimen was CD4+ or CD8+ T cells sorted from blood, taken in a trial of the OX40 agonist ivuxolimab. This sequence joins TRBV9 and TRBJ2-3, with a weak D call TRBD2 (6 bases). Here the CDR3 DNA reads TGTGCCAGCAGCGTAGGCGGGAACAGAGGAGATACGCAGTATTTT. As protein: CASSVGGNRGDTQYF.